This T cell receptor beta chain is from a study of T cells in localized non-small cell lung cancer. The germline gives CDR1 SGHAT, CDR2 FQNNGV. V was cut by 4 bases and J by 10 bases, with 16 bases left in between. The CDR3 has 13 residues. Produced via immunoSEQ multiplex PCR; TCRdb's table is partial and in-frame only. In the table there are tens of thousands of clones, 86% of which are singletons. Here the sequenced sample was peripheral blood mononuclear cells, taken before any cancer treatment. The chain combines TRBV11-2 with TRBJ1-2; D ambiguous. This TCR was sampled from a male donor aged 60 or older with stage II lung adenocarcinoma. CDR3 nucleotide sequence: TGTGCCAGCAGCTCCGAAAGGACCGGGATCTACACCTTC. It encodes CASSSERTGIYTF.